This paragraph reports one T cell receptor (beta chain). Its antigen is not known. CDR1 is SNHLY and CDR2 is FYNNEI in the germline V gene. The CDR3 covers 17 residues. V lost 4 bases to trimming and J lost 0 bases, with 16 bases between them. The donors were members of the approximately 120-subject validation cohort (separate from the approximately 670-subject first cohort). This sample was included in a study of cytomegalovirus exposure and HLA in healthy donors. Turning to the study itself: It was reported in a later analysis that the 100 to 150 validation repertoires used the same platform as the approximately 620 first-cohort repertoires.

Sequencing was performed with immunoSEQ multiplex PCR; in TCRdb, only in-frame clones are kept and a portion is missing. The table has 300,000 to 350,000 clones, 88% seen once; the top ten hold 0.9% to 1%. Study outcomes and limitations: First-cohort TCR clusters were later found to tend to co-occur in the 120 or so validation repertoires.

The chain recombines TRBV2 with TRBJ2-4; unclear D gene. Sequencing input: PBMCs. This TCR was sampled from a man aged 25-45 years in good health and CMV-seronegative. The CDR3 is CASSGPGSSLAKNIQYF. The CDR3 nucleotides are TGTGCCAGCAGTGGCCCAGGATCCTCTTTAGCCAAAAACATTCAGTACTTC.